Presented here are 6 T cell receptor beta chains from one specimen sequenced in a study of CD8 T cells in ankylosing spondylitis. MiXCR was run by TCRdb on the 5' RACE reads, yielding one entry per CDR3 protein. Altogether some 130,000 distinct CDR3 sequences are present, about 6.7% being singletons, with the ten largest covering 9.5% to 15%. Sequencing input: blood, either unsorted or a sorted T cell fraction (not recorded which). These TCRs come from a female donor with ankylosing spondylitis or in good health (not recorded which).

The rearrangement uses TRBV20-1 and TRBJ1-2; 7 nucleotides agree with TRBD1. The CDR3 length is 17 residues. CDR1 is DFQATT, CDR2 SNEGSKA, per germline (reference sequence). With V trimmed by 3 bases and J by 5 bases, 18 bases remained unmatched. Written as DNA, the CDR3 is TGCAGTGCTAGGGCAGCGTGGGGATCGACAGGGCGATATGGCTACACCTTC. The encoded protein is CSARAAWGSTGRYGYTF.

There are many counts of this clonotype. The chain is built from TRBV6-2 or TRBV6-3 and TRBJ2-2; no clear D. V was cut by 2 bases and J by 1 base, with 2 bases left in between. This CDR3 is 13 amino acids long. In germline, CDR1 is MNHEY, CDR2 SVGEGT. This chain's CDR3 is CASSYENTGELFF. CDR3 DNA sequence: TGTGCCAGCAGTTACGAGAACACCGGGGAGCTGTTTTTT.

This clonotype was seen once. The chain carries TRBV11-2 and TRBJ1-6; the match to TRBD1 covers 9 bases. The J segment lost 10 bases and the V segment lost 0 bases, leaving 10 bases of the junction unmatched. CDR3 size: 17 residues. Per germline, CDR1 SGHAT and CDR2 FQNNGV. The CDR3 DNA follows: TGTGCCAGCAGCTTAGACAGAGACAGGGGGGGTAGGTCACCCCTCCACTTT. It specifies CASSLDRDRGGRSPLHF.

This clonotype has at least ten counts. This chain links TRBV29-1 with TRBJ1-1; 8 positions match TRBD1. This CDR3 region has 14 residues. V trimming: 7 bases; J trimming: 2 bases; junction bases outside the gene matches: 9. Per the germline V gene, CDR1 is SQVTM and CDR2 is ANQGSEA. The CDR3 nucleotides read TGCAGCGCTAACAGAGGACAGGGCAACACTGAAGCTTTCTTT. This encodes CSANRGQGNTEAFF.

This clonotype has at least ten counts. V is TRBV5-1 and J is TRBJ2-5; tentatively, D is TRBD1 (5 bases). This CDR3 region has 16 residues. Germline V gene data show CDR1 as SGHRS and CDR2 as YFSETQ. V was shortened by 2 bases and J by 5 bases, with 19 bases between the two germline ends. CDR3 loop: CASSLSTGSSWETQYF. For the CDR3, the DNA is TGCGCCAGCAGCTTAAGCACAGGTTCTTCTTGGGAGACCCAGTACTTC.

At least ten counts were recorded for this clonotype. The gene calls are TRBV7-6 and TRBJ2-3; D is uncertain. This CDR3 spans 14 amino acids. Looked up from germline, CDR1 is SGHVS and CDR2 is FNYEAQ. V gave up 8 bases and J gave up 0 bases, with 12 bases separating them. CDR3 residues: CASSQHLSTDTQYF. Here the CDR3 DNA reads TGTGCCAGCTCACAGCATCTTAGCACAGATACGCAGTATTTT.